This record concerns one T cell receptor beta chain sequence. Authors' data handling: Amplification of reference gene primers was used by the study to estimate nucleated cell counts. TCRdb's table, derived via immunoSEQ multiplex PCR, lists solely in-frame clones and lacks some. V, J and clone size derive from that table, while D and trimming were established from the DNA sequence. Seen here are over 200,000 clones, over 70% observed once, and the top ten hold roughly 7.6%. This sample was included in a study of blood T cell repertoires in COVID-19. Study-level background: Collection of acute and convalescent COVID-19 samples took place in the United States, Italy and Spain. Nucleic acid was either cDNA or gDNA, and it came from T cells, B-cell-depleted T cells, or PBMCs.

There are 18 residues in the CDR3. Per germline, CDR1 MGHDK and CDR2 SYGVNS. V lost 1 base, J lost 4 bases, and 12 bases stayed unmatched. This sequence was found in a woman between 50 and 59 years old with acute or convalescent COVID-19. The sample comprised peripheral blood. The chain has TRBV25-1 and TRBJ1-5, with 8 bases matching TRBD1. CDR3 sequence reads: CASSESEDRVIRNQPQHF. CDR3 DNA sequence: TGTGCCAGCAGTGAATCCGAGGACAGGGTGATTCGTAATCAGCCCCAGCATTTT.